The present T cell receptor beta chain was sequenced within a study of blood T cell repertoires in COVID-19. Study-wide context: Material from acute and convalescent COVID-19 was sourced from the United States, Italy and Spain.

Original handling: The authors estimated nucleated cell counts from reference gene primer amplification. Sequencing was performed with immunoSEQ multiplex PCR; in TCRdb, only in-frame clones are kept and a portion is missing. From that table come the V and J calls and clone size; the DNA was used to work out D and trimming. Here the sample spans about 350,000 clones, about 88% being singletons. The CDR3 is 14 residues long. CDR1 SGHDT and CDR2 YYEEEE come from the germline V gene. Trimming cost V 3 bases and J 5 bases, with 14 bases left between them. The TCR sequence derives from a woman aged 55-70 years with COVID-19, enrolled during active disease. Sequenced input: peripheral blood. The rearrangement joins TRBV5-6 to TRBJ1-1, with D maybe TRBD1 (6 bases). CDR3 in amino acids: CASSSGTSTTEAFF. CDR3 nucleotides: TGTGCCAGCAGCTCTGGGACATCTACGACTGAAGCTTTCTTT.